The T cell receptor (beta chain) under discussion was sequenced for a study of sequential checkpoint blockade in melanoma. For the study at large: Arm A got nivolumab then ipilimumab; arm B the reverse, 1:1. Maintenance nivolumab came after either treatment sequence.

Assay used: immunoSEQ multiplex PCR; TCRdb lists only in-frame clones, some missing. The sample lists 30,000 or so clones, approximately 81% seen once, with around a sixth in the top ten. The treatment denotes: randomized to nivolumab then ipilimumab (arm A) or the reverse (arm B). None of the patients previously received DNA-damaging chemotherapy. From thawed PBMCs, live CD3+CD8+ cells negative for CD19 and CD56 were sorted. This TCR derives from a human donor with melanoma. Sequenced material: CD8+ T cells sorted from blood (inferred from file names), taken from a patient given nivolumab and ipilimumab in sequence.

This chain's CDR3 is CATSPQGDFWQYF. Here the CDR3 DNA reads TGTGCCACCAGCCCCCAGGGGGACTTCTGGCAGTACTTC. The rearrangement uses TRBV15 and TRBJ2-4, with TRBD1 as a possible D gene (7 bases). CDR3 length equals 13 residues. The germline V gene has CDR1 LNHNV and CDR2 YYDKDF (reference sequence). V dropped 5 bases and J dropped 13 bases, with 18 bases sitting between them.